A selection of T cell receptor beta chains follows, all from one sample in a study of regulatory dendritic cells for organ transplantation. What these receptors recognize is not known. The repertoire was sequenced with immunoSEQ multiplex PCR; TCRdb's copy has only in-frame clones and lacks some. The repertoire holds over 9,500 clones, with around nine tenths as singletons. The sequenced sample was naive CD8+ T cells from blood cultured with regulatory dendritic cells. The receptors shown here come from a human donor in good health. Each CDR3 is given with its conserved first and last residue.

TRBV5-4	TRBJ2-7	CASSISGSPEQYF
TRBV27	TRBJ1-2	CASSPQGQRFYGYTF
TRBV2	TRBJ2-2	CASRGRELFF
TRBV9	TRBJ2-3	CASSVEGTSGGAAWNTQYF
TRBV6-1	TRBJ1-4	CASSERDSTWEKLFF
TRBV18	TRBJ2-1	CASSPVPYNEQFF
TRBV25-1	TRBJ1-3	CASKEDSGNTIYF
TRBV27	TRBJ2-7	CASSATLHDFSYEQYF
TRBV28	TRBJ1-2	CASSLGWDIASDTF
TRBV11-2	TRBJ2-5	CASSLVEGLETQYF
TRBV9	TRBJ1-6	CASSVGEGASSYNSPLHF
TRBV19	TRBJ1-1	CASLGGVRTEAFF
TRBV7-6	TRBJ2-1	CASSLGLAQYNEQFF
TRBV28	TRBJ2-7	CASSSVQGSRRHF
TRBV7-9	TRBJ1-4	CASSLGDGDEKLFF
TRBV9	TRBJ1-1	CASSVGGGAGTEAFF
TRBV11-2	TRBJ2-7	CASSLPHEQYF
TRBV13	TRBJ1-5	CASSLRQGIGPQHF
TRBV2	TRBJ2-3	CASSEGKAGWSTDTQYF
TRBV9	TRBJ2-5	CASSLRMGETQYF
TRBV7-9	TRBJ2-1	CASSSETPADRWNEQFF
TRBV28	TRBJ1-4	CASREGEKLFF
TRBV6-5	TRBJ2-7	CASSYGSTVGNEQYF
TRBV13	TRBJ1-3	CATNSLDRTGNTIYF
TRBV4-2	TRBJ2-3	CASSQSGSTDTQYF
TRBV9	TRBJ2-4	CASSLTGVAAKNIQYF
TRBV9	TRBJ2-3	CASSQSDSTDTQYF
TRBV4-1	TRBJ2-1	CASSQGIEEFF
TRBV4-2	TRBJ2-5	CASSPGLEETQYF
TRBV6-1	TRBJ2-7	CASRATGPYEQYF
TRBV10-2	TRBJ1-4	CASSEPIGDRADEKLFF
TRBV5-6	TRBJ1-1	CASSARGPTEAFF
TRBV6-5	TRBJ1-1	CASRKHDGRTEAFF
TRBV30	TRBJ1-2	CAWSVLDFGYTF
TRBV9	TRBJ2-3	CASSGGADTQYF